One T cell receptor beta chain is described in this entry. Its specificity is unknown. Primers for the PCR totalled 60 Vbeta and 13 Jbeta. Sequencing was performed with immunoSEQ multiplex PCR; in TCRdb, only in-frame clones are kept and a portion is missing. This table has fewer than 200,000 clones, approximately 75% appearing once. Germline values: CDR1 SGHTA, CDR2 FQGTGA. V lost 5 bases to trimming and J lost 6 bases, with 14 bases between them. This CDR3 region has 15 residues. These data are taken from a study of cytomegalovirus exposure and HLA in healthy donors. Study-level findings and limits: Listed as cytomegalovirus-associated were 150 or so TCR beta chains. Across donors, sequencing depth was assumed by presence/absence analyses to be roughly uniform. Later analysis found that TCR beta chains associated with HLA were more clonally expanded than other, equally common chains.

The TCR originated in a girl under 18 in good health and CMV-seronegative. Sequencing was done on a sample of PBMCs. V is TRBV7-3 and J is TRBJ1-6, with D perhaps matching TRBD1 (5 bases). In DNA form, the CDR3 reads TGTGCCAGCAGCCCCCGGGGGTTACCTAATTCACCCCTCCACTTT. This sequence encodes CASSPRGLPNSPLHF.